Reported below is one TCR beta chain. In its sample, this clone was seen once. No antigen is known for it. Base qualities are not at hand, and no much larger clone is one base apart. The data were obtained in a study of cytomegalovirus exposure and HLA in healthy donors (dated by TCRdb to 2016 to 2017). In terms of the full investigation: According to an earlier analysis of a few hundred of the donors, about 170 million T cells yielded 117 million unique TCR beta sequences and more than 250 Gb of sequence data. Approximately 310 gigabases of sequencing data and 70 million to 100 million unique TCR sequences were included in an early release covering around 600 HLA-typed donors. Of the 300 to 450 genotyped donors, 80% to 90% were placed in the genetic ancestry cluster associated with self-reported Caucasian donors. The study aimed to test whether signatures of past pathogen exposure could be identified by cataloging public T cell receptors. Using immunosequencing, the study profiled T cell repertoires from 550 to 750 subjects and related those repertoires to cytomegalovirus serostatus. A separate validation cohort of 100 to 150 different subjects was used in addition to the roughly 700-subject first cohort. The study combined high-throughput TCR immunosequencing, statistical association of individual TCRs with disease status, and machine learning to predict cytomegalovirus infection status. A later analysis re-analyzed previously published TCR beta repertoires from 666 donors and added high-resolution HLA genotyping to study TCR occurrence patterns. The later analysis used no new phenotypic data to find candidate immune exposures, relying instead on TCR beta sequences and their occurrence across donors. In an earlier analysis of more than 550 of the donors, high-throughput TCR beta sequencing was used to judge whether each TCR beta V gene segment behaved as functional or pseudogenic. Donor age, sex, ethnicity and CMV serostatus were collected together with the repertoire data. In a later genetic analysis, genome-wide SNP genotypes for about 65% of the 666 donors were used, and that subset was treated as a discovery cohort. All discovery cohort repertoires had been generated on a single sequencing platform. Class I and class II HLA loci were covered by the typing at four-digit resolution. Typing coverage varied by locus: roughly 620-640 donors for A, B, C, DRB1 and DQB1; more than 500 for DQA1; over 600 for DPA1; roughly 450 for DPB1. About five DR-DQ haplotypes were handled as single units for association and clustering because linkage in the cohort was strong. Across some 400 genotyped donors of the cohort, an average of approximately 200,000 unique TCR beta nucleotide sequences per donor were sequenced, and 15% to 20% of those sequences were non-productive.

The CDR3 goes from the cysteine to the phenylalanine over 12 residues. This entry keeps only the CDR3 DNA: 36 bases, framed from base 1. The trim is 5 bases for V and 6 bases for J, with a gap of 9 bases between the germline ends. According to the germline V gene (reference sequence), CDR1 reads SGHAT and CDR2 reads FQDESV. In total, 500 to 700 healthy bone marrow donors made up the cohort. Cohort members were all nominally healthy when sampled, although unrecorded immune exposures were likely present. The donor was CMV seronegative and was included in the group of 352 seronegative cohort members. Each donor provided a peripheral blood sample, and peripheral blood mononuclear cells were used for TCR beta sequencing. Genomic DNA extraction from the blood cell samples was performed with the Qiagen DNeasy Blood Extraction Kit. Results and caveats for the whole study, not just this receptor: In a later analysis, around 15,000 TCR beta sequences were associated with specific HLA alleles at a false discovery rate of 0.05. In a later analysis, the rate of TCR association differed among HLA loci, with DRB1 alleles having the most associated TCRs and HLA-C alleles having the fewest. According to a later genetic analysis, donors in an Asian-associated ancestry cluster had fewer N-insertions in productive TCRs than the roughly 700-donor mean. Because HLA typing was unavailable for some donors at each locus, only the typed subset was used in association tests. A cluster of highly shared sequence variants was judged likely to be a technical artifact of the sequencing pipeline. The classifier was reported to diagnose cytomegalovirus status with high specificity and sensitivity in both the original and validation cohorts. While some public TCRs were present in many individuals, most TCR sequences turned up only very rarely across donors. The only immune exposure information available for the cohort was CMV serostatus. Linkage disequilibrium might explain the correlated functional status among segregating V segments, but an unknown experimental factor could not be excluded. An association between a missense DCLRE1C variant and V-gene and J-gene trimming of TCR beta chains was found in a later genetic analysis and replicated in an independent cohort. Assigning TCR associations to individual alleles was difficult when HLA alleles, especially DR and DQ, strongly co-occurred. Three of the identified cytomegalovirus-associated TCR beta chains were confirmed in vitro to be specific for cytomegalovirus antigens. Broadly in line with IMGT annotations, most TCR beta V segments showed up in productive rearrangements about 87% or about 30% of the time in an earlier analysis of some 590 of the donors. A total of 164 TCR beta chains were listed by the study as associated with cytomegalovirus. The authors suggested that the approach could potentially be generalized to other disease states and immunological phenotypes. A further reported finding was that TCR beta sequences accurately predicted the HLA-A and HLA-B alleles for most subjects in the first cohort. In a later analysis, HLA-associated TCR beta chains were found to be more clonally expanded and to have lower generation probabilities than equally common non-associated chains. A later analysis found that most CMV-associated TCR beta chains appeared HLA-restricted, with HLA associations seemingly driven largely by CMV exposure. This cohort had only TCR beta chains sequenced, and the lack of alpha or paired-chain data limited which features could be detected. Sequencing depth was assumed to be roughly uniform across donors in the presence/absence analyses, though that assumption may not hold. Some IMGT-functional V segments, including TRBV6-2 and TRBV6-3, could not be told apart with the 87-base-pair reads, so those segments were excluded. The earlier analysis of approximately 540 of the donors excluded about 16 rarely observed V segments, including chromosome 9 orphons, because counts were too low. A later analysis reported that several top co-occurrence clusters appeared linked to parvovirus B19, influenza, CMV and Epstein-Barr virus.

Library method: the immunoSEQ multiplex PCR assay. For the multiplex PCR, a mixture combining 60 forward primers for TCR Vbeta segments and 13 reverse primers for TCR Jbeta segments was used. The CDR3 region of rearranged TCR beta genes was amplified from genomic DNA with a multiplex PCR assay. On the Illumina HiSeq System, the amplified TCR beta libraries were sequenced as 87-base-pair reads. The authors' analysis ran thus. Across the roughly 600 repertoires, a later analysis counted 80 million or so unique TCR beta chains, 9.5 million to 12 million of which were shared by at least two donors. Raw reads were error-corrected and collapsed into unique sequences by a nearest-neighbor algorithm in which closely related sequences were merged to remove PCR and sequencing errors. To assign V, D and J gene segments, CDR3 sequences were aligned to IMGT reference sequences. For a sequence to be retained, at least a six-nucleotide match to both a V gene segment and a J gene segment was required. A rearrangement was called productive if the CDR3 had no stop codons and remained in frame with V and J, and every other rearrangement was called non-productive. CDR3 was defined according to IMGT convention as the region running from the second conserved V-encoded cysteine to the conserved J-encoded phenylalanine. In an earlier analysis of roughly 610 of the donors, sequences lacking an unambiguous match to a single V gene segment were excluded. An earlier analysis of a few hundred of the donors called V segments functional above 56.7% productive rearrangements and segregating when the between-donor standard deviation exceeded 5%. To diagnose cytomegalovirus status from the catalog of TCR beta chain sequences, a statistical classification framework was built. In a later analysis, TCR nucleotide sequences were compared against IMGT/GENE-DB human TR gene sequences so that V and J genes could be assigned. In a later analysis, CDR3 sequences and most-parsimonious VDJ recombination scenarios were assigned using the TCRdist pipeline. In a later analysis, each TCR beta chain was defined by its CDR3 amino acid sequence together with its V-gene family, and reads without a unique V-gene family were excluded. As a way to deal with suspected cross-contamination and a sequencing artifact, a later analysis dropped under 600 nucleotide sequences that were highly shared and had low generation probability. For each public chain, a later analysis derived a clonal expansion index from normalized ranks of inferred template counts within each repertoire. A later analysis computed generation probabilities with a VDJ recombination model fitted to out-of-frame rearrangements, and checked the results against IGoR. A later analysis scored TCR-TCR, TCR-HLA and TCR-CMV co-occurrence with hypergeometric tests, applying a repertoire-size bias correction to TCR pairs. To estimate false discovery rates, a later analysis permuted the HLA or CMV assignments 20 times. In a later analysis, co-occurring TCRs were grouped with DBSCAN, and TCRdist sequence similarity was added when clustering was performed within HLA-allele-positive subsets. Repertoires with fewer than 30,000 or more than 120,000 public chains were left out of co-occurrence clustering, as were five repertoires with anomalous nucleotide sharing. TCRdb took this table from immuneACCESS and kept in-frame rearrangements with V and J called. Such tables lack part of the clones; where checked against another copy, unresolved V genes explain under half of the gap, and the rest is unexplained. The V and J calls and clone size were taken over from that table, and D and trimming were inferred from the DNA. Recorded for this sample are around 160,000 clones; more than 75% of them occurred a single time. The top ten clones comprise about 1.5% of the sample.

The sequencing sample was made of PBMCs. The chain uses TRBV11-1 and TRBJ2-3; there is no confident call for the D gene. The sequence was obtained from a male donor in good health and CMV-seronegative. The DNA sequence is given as TGTGCCAGCAGCATAGACGGTGATACGCAGTATTTT. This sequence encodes CASSIDGDTQYF.